This T cell receptor beta chain was captured in a study of shared clonotypes between healthy human individuals. Study at large: The plates for each donor numbered three CD4 naive, three CD4 memory, two CD8 naive and one CD8 memory.

Sequenced by immunoSEQ multiplex PCR; TCRdb stores in-frame clones only, minus some. The repertoire holds about 1 million clones, with 65% to 80% as singletons. This CDR3 comprises 10 residues. Trimming took off 8 bases at V and 4 bases at J, with 6 bases between the two ends. Germline V gene lookup returns CDR1 MNHNS and CDR2 SASEGT. A single count supports this clone. Other DNA sequences in the same sample also yield this CDR3. The source of this sequence is a man aged 18 to 30 in good health. V is TRBV6-1 and J is TRBJ2-7; D gene uncertain. Material: memory CD4+ T cells sorted from blood. The subset: CD45RA-negative fraction. The CDR3 here is CASSGYEQYF. The DNA for the CDR3 is TGTGCCAGCTCCGGATACGAGCAGTACTTC.